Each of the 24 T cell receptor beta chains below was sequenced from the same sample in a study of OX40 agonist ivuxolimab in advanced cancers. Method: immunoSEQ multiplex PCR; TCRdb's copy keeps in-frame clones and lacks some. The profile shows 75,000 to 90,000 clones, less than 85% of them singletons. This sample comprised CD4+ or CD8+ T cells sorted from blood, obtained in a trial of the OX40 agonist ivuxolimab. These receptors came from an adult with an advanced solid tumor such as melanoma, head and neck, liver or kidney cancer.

CDR3 region: CASSPLGSSGELFF. For the CDR3, the DNA is TGCGCCAGCAGTCCACTCGGATCGAGCGGGGAGCTGTTTTTT. The chain joins TRBV23-1 to TRBJ2-2; D unresolved. TRBV23-1 has ORF status, its function being uncertain. The CDR3 contains 14 residues. Trimming left V 4 bases short and J 7 bases short, with 13 bases between.

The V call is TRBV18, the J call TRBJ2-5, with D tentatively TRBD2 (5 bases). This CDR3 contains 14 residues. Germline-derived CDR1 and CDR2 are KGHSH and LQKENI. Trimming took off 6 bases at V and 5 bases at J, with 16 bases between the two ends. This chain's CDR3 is CASSLNGISETQYF. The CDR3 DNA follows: TGTGCCAGCTCGCTAAACGGGATCTCTGAGACCCAGTACTTC. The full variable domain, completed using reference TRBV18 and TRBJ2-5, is NAGVMQNPRHLVRRRGQEARLRCSPMKGHSHVYWYRQLPEEGLKFMVYLQKENIIDESGMPKERFSAEFPKEGPSILRIQQVVRGDSAAYFCASSLNGISETQYFGPGTRLLVL.

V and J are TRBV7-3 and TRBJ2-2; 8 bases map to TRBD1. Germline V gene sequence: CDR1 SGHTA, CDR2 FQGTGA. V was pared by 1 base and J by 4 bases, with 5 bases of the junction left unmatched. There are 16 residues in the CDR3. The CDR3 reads CASSLIGGQVTGELFF. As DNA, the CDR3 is TGTGCCAGCAGCTTAATAGGGGGACAGGTCACCGGGGAGCTGTTTTTT.

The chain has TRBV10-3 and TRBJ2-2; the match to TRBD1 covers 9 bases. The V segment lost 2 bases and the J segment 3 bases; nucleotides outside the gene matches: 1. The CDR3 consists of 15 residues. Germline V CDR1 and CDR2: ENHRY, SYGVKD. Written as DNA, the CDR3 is TGTGCCATCAGTGAGGGACAGGGGTACACCGGGGAGCTGTTTTTT. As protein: CAISEGQGYTGELFF.

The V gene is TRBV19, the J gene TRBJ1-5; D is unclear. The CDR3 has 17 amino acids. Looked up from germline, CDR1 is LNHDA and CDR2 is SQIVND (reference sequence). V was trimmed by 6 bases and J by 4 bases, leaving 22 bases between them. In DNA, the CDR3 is TGTGCCAGTAGGACGACATTTGGGCAAGGTTTTAATCAGCCCCAGCATTTT. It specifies CASRTTFGQGFNQPQHF.

The CDR3 nucleotides are TGCGCCAGCAGCTTCAGATCCTTAGCGGGGGGTCTCACCGGGGAGCTGTTTTTT. Amino acids: CASSFRSLAGGLTGELFF. V is TRBV5-1 and J is TRBJ2-2; 10 bases align to TRBD2. The CDR3 runs to 18 residues. The V segment lost 2 bases and the J segment 4 bases; nucleotides outside the gene matches: 11. The germline CDR1 and CDR2 sequences are SGHRS and YFSETQ.

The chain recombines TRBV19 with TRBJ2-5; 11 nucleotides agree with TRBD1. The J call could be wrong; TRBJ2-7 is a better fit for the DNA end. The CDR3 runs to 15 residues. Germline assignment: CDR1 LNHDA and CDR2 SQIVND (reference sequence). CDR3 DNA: TGTGCCAGTAGTATAGCGGGACAGGGGGCCTACGAGCAGTACTTC. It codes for CASSIAGQGAYEQYF.

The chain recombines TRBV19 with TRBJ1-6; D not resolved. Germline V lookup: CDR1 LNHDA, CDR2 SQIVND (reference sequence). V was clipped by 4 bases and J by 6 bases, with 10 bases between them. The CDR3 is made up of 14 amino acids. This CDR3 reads CASSRGRSNSPLHF. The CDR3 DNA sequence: TGTGCCAGTAGTAGGGGTCGGTCTAATTCACCCCTCCACTTT.

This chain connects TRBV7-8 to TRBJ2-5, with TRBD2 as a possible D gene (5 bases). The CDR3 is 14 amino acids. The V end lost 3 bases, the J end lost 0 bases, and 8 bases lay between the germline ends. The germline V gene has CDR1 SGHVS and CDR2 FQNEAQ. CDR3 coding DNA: TGTGCCAGCAGCTTCACACTAGACCAAGAGACCCAGTACTTC. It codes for CASSFTLDQETQYF.

The CDR3 nucleotides are TGTGCCAGTCGCAGCGGACAGTTGAACACTGAAGCTTTCTTT. This gives the protein CASRSGQLNTEAFF. This chain uses TRBV19 with TRBJ1-1; a weak D match, TRBD1 (6 bases). Germline CDR1 LNHDA, CDR2 SQIVND (reference sequence). CDR3 length: 14 amino acids. V lost 8 bases and J 0 bases, leaving 13 bases between the germline ends.

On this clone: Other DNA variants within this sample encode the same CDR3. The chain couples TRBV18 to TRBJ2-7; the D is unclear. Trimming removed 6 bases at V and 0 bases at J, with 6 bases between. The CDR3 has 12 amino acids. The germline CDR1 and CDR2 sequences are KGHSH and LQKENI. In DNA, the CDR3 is TGTGCCAGCTCCCCGGGCTCCTACGAGCAGTACTTC. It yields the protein CASSPGSYEQYF.

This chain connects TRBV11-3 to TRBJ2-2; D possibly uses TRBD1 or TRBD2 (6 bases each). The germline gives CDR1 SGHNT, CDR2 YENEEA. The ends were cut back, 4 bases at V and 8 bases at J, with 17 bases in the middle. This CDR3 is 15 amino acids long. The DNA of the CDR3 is TGTGCCAGCAGCTCAGCCCGGGGGCTAACGGGGGAGCTGTTTTTT. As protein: CASSSARGLTGELFF.

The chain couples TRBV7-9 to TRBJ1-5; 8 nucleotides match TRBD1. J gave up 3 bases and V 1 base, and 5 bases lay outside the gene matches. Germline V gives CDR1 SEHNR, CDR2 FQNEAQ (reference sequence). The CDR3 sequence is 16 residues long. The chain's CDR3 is CASSLGQGKYNQPQHF. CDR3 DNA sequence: TGTGCCAGCAGCTTAGGACAGGGGAAATACAATCAGCCCCAGCATTTT.

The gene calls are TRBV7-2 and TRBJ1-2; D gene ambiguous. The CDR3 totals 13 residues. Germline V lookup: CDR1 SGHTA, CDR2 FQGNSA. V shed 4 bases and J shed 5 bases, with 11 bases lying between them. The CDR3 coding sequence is TGTGCCAGCAGCTCCTACTTAGATTATGGCTACACCTTC. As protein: CASSSYLDYGYTF.

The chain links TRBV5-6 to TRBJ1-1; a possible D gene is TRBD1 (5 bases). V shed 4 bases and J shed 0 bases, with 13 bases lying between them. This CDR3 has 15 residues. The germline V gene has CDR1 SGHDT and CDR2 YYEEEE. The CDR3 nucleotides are TGTGCCAGCAGCCTAAGAACAGGAATGAACACTGAAGCTTTCTTT. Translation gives CASSLRTGMNTEAFF.

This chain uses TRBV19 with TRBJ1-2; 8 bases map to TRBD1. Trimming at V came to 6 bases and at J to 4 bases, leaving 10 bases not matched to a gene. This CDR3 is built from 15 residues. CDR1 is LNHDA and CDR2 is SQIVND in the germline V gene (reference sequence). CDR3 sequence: CASSPPGTGVYGYTF. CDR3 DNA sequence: TGTGCCAGTAGCCCCCCGGGGACAGGAGTCTATGGCTACACCTTC.

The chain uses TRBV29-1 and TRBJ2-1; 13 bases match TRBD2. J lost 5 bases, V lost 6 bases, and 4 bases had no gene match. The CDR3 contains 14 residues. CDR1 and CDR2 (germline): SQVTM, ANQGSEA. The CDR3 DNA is TGCAGCGTCGCACTAGCGGGAGGGCACAATGAGCAGTTCTTC. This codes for CSVALAGGHNEQFF.

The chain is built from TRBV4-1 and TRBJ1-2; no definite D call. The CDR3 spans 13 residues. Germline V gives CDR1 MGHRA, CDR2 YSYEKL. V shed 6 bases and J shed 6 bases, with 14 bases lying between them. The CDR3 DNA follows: TGCGCCAGCAGTTCCTCGTCGGGGAATGGCTACACCTTC. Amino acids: CASSSSSGNGYTF.

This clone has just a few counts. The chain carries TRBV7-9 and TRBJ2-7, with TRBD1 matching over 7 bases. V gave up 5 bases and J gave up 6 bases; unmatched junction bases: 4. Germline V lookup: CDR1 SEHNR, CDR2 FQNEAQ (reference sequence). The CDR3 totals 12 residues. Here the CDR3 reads CASSPTGPEQYF. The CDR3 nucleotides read TGTGCCAGCAGCCCGACAGGGCCCGAGCAGTACTTC.

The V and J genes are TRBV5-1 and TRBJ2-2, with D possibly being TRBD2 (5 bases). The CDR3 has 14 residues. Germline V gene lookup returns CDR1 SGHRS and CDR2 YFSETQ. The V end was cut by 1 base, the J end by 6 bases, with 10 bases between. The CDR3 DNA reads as TGCGCCAGCAGCTTGAGGGCTAGCCCCGGGGAGCTGTTTTTT. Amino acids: CASSLRASPGELFF.

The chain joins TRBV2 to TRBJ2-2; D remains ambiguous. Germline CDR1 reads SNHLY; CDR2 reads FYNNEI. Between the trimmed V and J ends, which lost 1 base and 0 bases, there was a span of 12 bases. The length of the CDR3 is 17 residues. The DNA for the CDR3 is TGTGCCAGCAGTGAAGTTGGAGCAGTCGCGAACACCGGGGAGCTGTTTTTT. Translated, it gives CASSEVGAVANTGELFF.

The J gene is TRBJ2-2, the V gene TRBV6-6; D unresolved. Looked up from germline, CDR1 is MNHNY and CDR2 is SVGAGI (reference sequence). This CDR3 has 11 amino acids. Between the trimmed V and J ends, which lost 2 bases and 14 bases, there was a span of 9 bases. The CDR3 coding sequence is TGTGCCAGCAGTTACACGGACGCCCTGTTTTTT. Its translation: CASSYTDALFF.

The CDR3 region is CASSPMGLGSYEQYF. CDR3 coding DNA: TGTGCCAGCTCACCGATGGGCCTAGGTTCCTACGAGCAGTACTTC. The genes are TRBV18 and TRBJ2-7; D is undetermined. Germline V gene sequence: CDR1 KGHSH, CDR2 LQKENI. The CDR3 extends over 15 amino acids. V was shortened by 3 bases and J by 1 base, with 13 bases between the two germline ends.

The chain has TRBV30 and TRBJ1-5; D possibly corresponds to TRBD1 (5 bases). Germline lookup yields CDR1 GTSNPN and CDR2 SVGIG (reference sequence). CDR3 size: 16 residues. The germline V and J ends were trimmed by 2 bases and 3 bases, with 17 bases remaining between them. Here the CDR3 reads CAWSSFPGRNNQPQHF. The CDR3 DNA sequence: TGTGCCTGGAGTTCTTTTCCGGGACGGAACAATCAGCCCCAGCATTTT.